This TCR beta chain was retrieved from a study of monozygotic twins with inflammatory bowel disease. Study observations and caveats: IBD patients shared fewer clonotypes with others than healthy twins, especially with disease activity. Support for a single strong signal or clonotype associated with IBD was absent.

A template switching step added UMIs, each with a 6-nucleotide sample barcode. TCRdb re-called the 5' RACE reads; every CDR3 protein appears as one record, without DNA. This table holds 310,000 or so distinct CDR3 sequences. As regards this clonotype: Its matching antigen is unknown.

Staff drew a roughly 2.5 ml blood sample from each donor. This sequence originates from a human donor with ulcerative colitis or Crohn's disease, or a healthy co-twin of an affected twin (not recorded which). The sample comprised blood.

The CDR3 sequence is CASSFGGISYNEQFF. The chain uses TRBV11-3 and TRBJ2-1. Germline V gene lookup returns CDR1 SGHNT and CDR2 YENEEA. This CDR3 has 15 amino acids.